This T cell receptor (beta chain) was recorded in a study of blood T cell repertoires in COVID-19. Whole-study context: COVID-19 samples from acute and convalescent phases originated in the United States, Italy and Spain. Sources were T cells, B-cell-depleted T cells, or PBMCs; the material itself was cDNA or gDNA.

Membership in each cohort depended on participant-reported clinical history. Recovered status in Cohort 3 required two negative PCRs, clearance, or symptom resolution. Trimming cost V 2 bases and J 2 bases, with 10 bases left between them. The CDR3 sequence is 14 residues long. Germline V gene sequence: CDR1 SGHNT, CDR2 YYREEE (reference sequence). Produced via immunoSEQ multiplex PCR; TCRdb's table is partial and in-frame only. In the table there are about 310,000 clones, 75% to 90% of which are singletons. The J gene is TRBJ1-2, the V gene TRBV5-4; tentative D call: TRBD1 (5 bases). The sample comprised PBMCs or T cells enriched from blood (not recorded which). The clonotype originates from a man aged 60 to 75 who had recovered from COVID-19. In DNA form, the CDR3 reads TGTGCCAGCAGCTTAACCCAGGGCAACTATGGCTACACCTTC. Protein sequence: CASSLTQGNYGYTF.